Listed here are 13 T cell receptor beta chains from one sample, sequenced in a study of T cells in localized non-small cell lung cancer. The data were produced by immunoSEQ multiplex PCR, yet TCRdb's version contains in-frame clones alone and is incomplete. The sample carries over a thousand clones, less than 35% recorded once. Sequenced material: lung tumor tissue, taken before any cancer treatment. The receptors were sampled from a woman between 35 and 75 years old with stage I squamous cell lung carcinoma.

The chain is built from TRBV28 and TRBJ2-7, with TRBD1 matching over 10 bases. After removal of 2 bases from V and 1 base from J, the junction contained 8 bases not matched to a gene. Germline CDR1 MDHEN, CDR2 SYDVKM. This CDR3 is 17 amino acids long. The CDR3: CASSLELGTGESYEQYF. The DNA for the CDR3 is TGTGCCAGCAGTTTAGAACTGGGGACAGGGGAATCCTACGAGCAGTACTTC.

Relative to its sample, this clone is large (0.1 to 1%). The rearrangement uses TRBV6-8 and TRBJ1-1; perhaps TRBD1 as D (5 bases). CDR1 and CDR2 (germline): MNHGY, SAAAGT. CDR3 length: 14 amino acids. Trimming removed 5 bases from V and 8 bases from J, with 18 bases in between. The CDR3 is CASSGPRVEGEAFF. CDR3 in DNA: TGTGCCAGCAGTGGCCCTAGAGTGGAGGGGGAAGCTTTCTTT.

This clone was seen a handful of times. This rearrangement joins TRBV6-1 to TRBJ2-7; D perhaps matches TRBD2 (6 bases). The ends were cut back, 1 base at V and 2 bases at J, with 9 bases in the middle. In germline, CDR1 is MNHNS, CDR2 SASEGT. The CDR3 covers 14 residues. CDR3 region: CASSEGSGPYEQYF. In nucleotides, the CDR3 is TGTGCCAGCAGTGAAGGTAGCGGACCCTACGAGCAGTACTTC.

The V and J genes are TRBV10-1 and TRBJ2-1; possible D gene TRBD2, 7 bases. CDR1 and CDR2 from the germline V gene are WNHNN and SYGVQD (reference sequence). V dropped 0 bases and J dropped 2 bases, with 8 bases sitting between them. The CDR3 has 15 residues. The CDR3 loop reads CASSESGGAYNEQFF. DNA of the CDR3: TGCGCCAGCAGTGAGTCAGGGGGGGCCTACAATGAGCAGTTCTTC.

This rearrangement joins TRBV11-3 to TRBJ1-1, with TRBD1 as a possible D gene (6 bases). This CDR3 has 17 residues. V was shortened by 4 bases and J by 5 bases, with 23 bases between the two germline ends. Germline CDR1 and CDR2: SGHNT and YENEEA. CDR3 DNA: TGTGCCAGCAGCTCAATCAACAGGAGAGGGGGTAGGACTGAAGCTTTCTTT. Amino acids: CASSSINRRGGRTEAFF. The entire variable domain, with the rest obtained from reference TRBV11-3 and TRBJ1-1, is as follows: EAGVVQSPRYKIIEKKQPVAFWCNPISGHNTLYWYLQNLGQGPELLIRYENEEAVDDSQLPKDRFSAERLKGVDSTLKIQPAELGDSAVYLCASSSINRRGGRTEAFFGQGTRLTVV.

V usage is TRBV30 and J usage is TRBJ2-5; 14 positions agree with TRBD2. The V and J ends lost 2 bases and 5 bases, in that order; junction bases with no gene match: 10. Germline CDR1 reads GTSNPN; CDR2 reads SVGIG (reference sequence). This CDR3 is 17 amino acids long. Here the CDR3 reads CAWSSWTSGGQEETQYF. DNA of the CDR3: TGTGCCTGGAGTTCCTGGACTAGCGGGGGGCAGGAGGAGACCCAGTACTTC.

There are a few counts of this clone. V and J are TRBV9 and TRBJ2-5; 14 bases align to TRBD2. CDR1 and CDR2 (germline): SGDLS, YYNGEE. The CDR3 sequence is 16 residues long. The V gene end was trimmed by 6 bases and the J gene end by 2 bases; junction bases not matched to a gene: 6. Here the CDR3 reads CASKEGLAGEQETQYF. CDR3 nucleotide sequence: TGTGCCAGCAAAGAGGGACTAGCGGGGGAACAAGAGACCCAGTACTTC.

V is TRBV6-8 and J is TRBJ2-7; either TRBD1 or TRBD2 may supply D (6 bases each). Germline CDR1 MNHGY, CDR2 SAAAGT. The CDR3 sequence is 14 residues long. Trimming pared 8 bases from V and 0 bases from J, leaving 14 bases between. The CDR3 here is CASQLRGASYEQYF. The CDR3, as DNA: TGTGCCAGCCAGTTGAGGGGGGCCTCCTACGAGCAGTACTTC.

This clone was detected only a few times. The V call is TRBV15, the J call TRBJ2-4; the D gene is possibly TRBD2 (6 bases). The germline gives CDR1 LNHNV, CDR2 YYDKDF (reference sequence). V shed 5 bases and J shed 0 bases, with 11 bases lying between them. This CDR3 spans 15 amino acids. The CDR3: CATSDWDLAKNIQYF. The CDR3 bases are TGTGCCACCAGCGATTGGGACTTAGCCAAAAACATTCAGTACTTC.

This chain joins TRBV11-3 and TRBJ2-3; D gene uncertain. The CDR3 runs 17 residues. The germline V gene has CDR1 SGHNT and CDR2 YENEEA. V was trimmed by 2 bases and J by 0 bases, leaving 15 bases between them. The CDR3 loop is CASSLRLLGPSTDTQYF. The CDR3 coding sequence is TGTGCCAGCAGCTTAAGGCTATTAGGGCCTAGCACAGATACGCAGTATTTT.

The chain links TRBV11-3 to TRBJ2-2, with D perhaps matching TRBD2 (7 bases). In germline, CDR1 is SGHNT, CDR2 YENEEA. The germline V and J ends were trimmed by 5 bases and 3 bases, with 16 bases remaining between them. CDR3 size: 16 residues. CDR3 coding DNA: TGTGCCAGCAGCCGCCCGGGGGGCCTGGACACCGGGGAGCTGTTTTTT. Translating it yields CASSRPGGLDTGELFF.

This clone qualifies as medium-sized. The chain recombines TRBV11-3 with TRBJ2-7; weak D call: TRBD2 (5 bases). CDR3 length equals 14 residues. The germline V and J ends were trimmed by 8 bases and 3 bases, with 17 bases remaining between them. Germline V gives CDR1 SGHNT, CDR2 YENEEA. The CDR3 coding sequence is TGTGCCAGCTACCGACCGGAGGTGGTCTACGAGCAGTACTTC. Its protein is CASYRPEVVYEQYF.

This clone is labeled as medium-sized. The chain combines TRBV9 with TRBJ2-2; D might be TRBD2 (5 bases). The CDR3 is made up of 14 amino acids. V was clipped by 6 bases and J by 1 base, with 10 bases between them. Per germline, CDR1 SGDLS and CDR2 YYNGEE. The chain's CDR3 is CASNRELNTGELFF. CDR3 bases: TGTGCCAGCAACCGGGAACTGAACACCGGGGAGCTGTTTTTT.